A single sample gave rise to the 27 T cell receptor beta chains below, sequenced in a study of T cell changes during pregnancy in multiple sclerosis. This table comes from immunoSEQ multiplex PCR, and its TCRdb copy is limited to in-frame clones, with some not included. Among roughly 45,000 clones listed, 93% were seen once. This sample comprised CD8+ T cells from peripheral blood mononuclear cells, obtained after pregnancy. The origin of the receptors is a female donor with multiple sclerosis, enrolled in a pregnancy study.

This clone was observed a single time. CDR3 coding DNA: TGTGCCAGCAGTATTTCGGGACTAGCGGGAGGGCAGTTCTTC. Protein: CASSISGLAGGQFF. The chain has TRBV21-1 and TRBJ2-1; TRBD2, the table's D call, lacks a check against the DNA. TRBV21-1 corresponds to a pseudogene. CDR3 length equals 14 residues.

The genes are TRBV9 and TRBJ2-7, with D tentatively TRBD1 (6 bases). Trimming shortened V by 4 bases and J by 7 bases, and 24 bases separated the two germline ends. This CDR3 has 16 amino acids. Germline assignment: CDR1 SGDLS and CDR2 YYNGEE. The chain's CDR3 is CASSISYRALFEEQYF. CDR3 bases: TGTGCCAGCAGCATCTCTTACAGGGCCCTATTTGAAGAGCAGTACTTC.

The V and J genes are TRBV7-8 and TRBJ1-4; 10 positions match TRBD1. V lost 6 bases to trimming and J lost 5 bases; unmatched junction nucleotides: 6. Germline loops: CDR1 SGHVS, CDR2 FQNEAQ. The CDR3 runs to 15 residues. The CDR3 is CASSPPGQGNEKLFF. CDR3 bases: TGTGCCAGCAGTCCCCCGGGACAGGGGAATGAAAAACTGTTTTTT.

V is TRBV4-1 and J is TRBJ2-7; D might be TRBD2 (6 bases). CDR1 and CDR2 (germline): MGHRA, YSYEKL. The CDR3 contains 15 residues. Trimming took off 1 base at V and 0 bases at J, with 10 bases between the two ends. The chain's CDR3 is CASSQVAGSSYEQYF. The CDR3 region has the DNA TGCGCCAGCAGCCAAGTGGCGGGGAGCTCCTACGAGCAGTACTTC.

The rearrangement links TRBV2 to TRBJ2-1; tentative D call: TRBD2 (5 bases). The length of the CDR3 is 16 residues. CDR1 SNHLY and CDR2 FYNNEI come from the germline V gene. The ends were cut back, 6 bases at V and 0 bases at J, with 15 bases in the middle. The CDR3 protein is CASSIDYGSSYNEQFF. For the CDR3, the DNA is TGTGCCAGCAGCATAGACTATGGCAGCTCCTACAATGAGCAGTTCTTC.

The V and J genes are TRBV4-1 and TRBJ2-1; D is uncertain. The CDR3 totals 15 residues. V lost 1 base to trimming and J lost 2 bases, with 9 bases between them. Germline CDR1 reads MGHRA; CDR2 reads YSYEKL. CDR3 loop: CASSQVENTYNEQFF. The CDR3 DNA follows: TGCGCCAGCAGCCAAGTGGAGAACACCTACAATGAGCAGTTCTTC.

CDR3 sequence (DNA): TGTGCCAGCATTATTTACCCAGGAGAGGGGGGGGGCGAGCAGTACTTC. Protein sequence: CASIIYPGEGGGEQYF. The genes are TRBV7-9 and TRBJ2-7, with D perhaps matching TRBD2 (7 bases). The CDR3 totals 16 residues. V shed 7 bases and J shed 6 bases, with 25 bases lying between them. Looked up from germline, CDR1 is SEHNR and CDR2 is FQNEAQ (reference sequence).

The rearrangement links TRBV7-9 to TRBJ2-6; TRBD1 matches at 7 bases. This CDR3 has 19 amino acids. After removal of 5 bases from V and 0 bases from J, the junction contained 13 bases not matched to a gene. The germline CDR1 and CDR2 sequences are SEHNR and FQNEAQ (reference sequence). The CDR3 is CASSPPNRQGRSGANVLTF. DNA of the CDR3: TGTGCCAGCAGCCCCCCGAACAGACAGGGACGCTCTGGGGCCAACGTCCTGACTTTC.

The chain joins TRBV27 to TRBJ2-1; 15 nucleotides agree with TRBD2. The CDR3 is 19 amino acids. CDR1 and CDR2 (germline): MNHEY, SMNVEV (reference sequence). Trimming removed 3 bases from V and 6 bases from J; junction bases left unmatched: 12. The CDR3 protein is CASSFGTGTSGRLFNEQFF. CDR3 bases: TGTGCCAGCAGTTTTGGTACGGGGACTAGCGGGAGGTTGTTCAATGAGCAGTTCTTC.

The V and J genes are TRBV7-8 and TRBJ2-3, with 8 bases aligning to TRBD2. The ends lost 0 bases at V and 5 bases at J; junction bases unmatched: 4. The CDR3 runs 15 residues. The germline gives CDR1 SGHVS, CDR2 FQNEAQ. The CDR3 DNA is TGTGCCAGCAGCTTAGCGGAGGCGGGGGGAGATACGCAGTATTTT. It codes for CASSLAEAGGDTQYF.

The rearrangement links TRBV10-3 to TRBJ2-1, with a weak D call TRBD2 (5 bases). Germline CDR1 and CDR2: ENHRY and SYGVKD. The CDR3 is made up of 13 amino acids. The germline V and J ends were trimmed by 9 bases and 6 bases, with 15 bases remaining between them. CDR3 DNA sequence: TGTGCCATTACCACTTCCGCGGGCAATGAGCAGTTCTTC. Its protein is CAITTSAGNEQFF.

V is TRBV15 and J is TRBJ1-5, with a tentative D call TRBD1 (6 bases). V lost 1 base and J lost 0, with 19 bases in between. In germline, CDR1 is LNHNV, CDR2 YYDKDF (reference sequence). There are 19 residues in the CDR3. CDR3 loop: CATSRGGGGGGNSNQPQHF. For the CDR3, the DNA is TGTGCCACCAGCAGAGGAGGGGGAGGGGGGGGAAATAGCAATCAGCCCCAGCATTTT.

The rearrangement links TRBV28 to TRBJ1-2; 9 nucleotides line up with TRBD1. With 2 bases clipped from V and 4 bases from J, the junction kept 17 bases outside the gene matches. This CDR3 is built from 19 residues. Germline V gene sequence: CDR1 MDHEN, CDR2 SYDVKM. Here the CDR3 reads CASSLAVITGGAAGYGYTF. CDR3 DNA: TGTGCCAGCAGTTTAGCCGTTATAACAGGGGGCGCAGCTGGCTATGGCTACACCTTC.

This clone occurred once. The chain recombines TRBV28 with TRBJ2-7; 10 positions agree with TRBD1. The V gene end was trimmed by 3 bases and the J gene end by 3 bases; junction bases not matched to a gene: 8. This CDR3 has 16 amino acids. Germline V gene data show CDR1 as MDHEN and CDR2 as SYDVKM. The CDR3 nucleotides read TGTGCCAGCAGTTTTGACAGGGGGCGTCTAGGCTACGAGCAGTACTTC. Translation: CASSFDRGRLGYEQYF. The full variable domain, completed using reference TRBV28 and TRBJ2-7, is DVKVTQSSRYLVKRTGEKVFLECVQDMDHENMFWYRQDPGLGLRLIYFSYDVKMKEKGDIPEGYSVSREKKERFSLILESASTNQTSMYLCASSFDRGRLGYEQYFGPGTRLTVT.

The chain carries TRBV27 and TRBJ1-5; D uncertain. The CDR3 has 15 amino acids. The ends were cut back, 2 bases at V and 2 bases at J, with 10 bases in the middle. Germline CDR1 and CDR2: MNHEY and SMNVEV (reference sequence). CDR3 in amino acids: CASSLGGSGNQPQHF. CDR3 DNA sequence: TGTGCCAGCAGTTTAGGAGGGTCTGGCAATCAGCCCCAGCATTTT.

The J gene is TRBJ1-1, the V gene TRBV28; TRBD1 matches 12 bases. This CDR3 spans 16 amino acids. J lost 1 base, V lost 5 bases, and 5 bases had no gene match. Germline CDR1 is MDHEN and CDR2 is SYDVKM. The CDR3 is CASSVGTGGWNTEAFF. DNA of the CDR3: TGTGCCAGCAGTGTCGGGACAGGGGGCTGGAACACTGAAGCTTTCTTT.

This rearrangement joins TRBV27 to TRBJ1-3, with TRBD1 identical over 7 bases. The germline V gene encodes CDR1 MNHEY and CDR2 SMNVEV (reference sequence). This CDR3 region has 16 residues. J was trimmed by 0 bases and V by 6 bases; bases with no gene match: 8. CDR3 sequence (DNA): TGTGCCAGCAGGAAAACAGGGGACTCCTCTGGAAACACCATATATTTT. This gives the protein CASRKTGDSSGNTIYF.

This sequence joins TRBV29-1 and TRBJ2-3; 7 nucleotides agree with TRBD2. V was pared by 5 bases and J by 2 bases, with 10 bases of the junction left unmatched. The CDR3 spans 15 residues. CDR1 SQVTM and CDR2 ANQGSEA come from the germline V gene. CDR3 residues: CSVNRLAKVTDTQYF. In DNA, the CDR3 is TGCAGCGTTAATCGACTAGCCAAGGTCACAGATACGCAGTATTTT.

V is TRBV29-1 and J is TRBJ2-1, with TRBD2 matching over 10 bases. The CDR3 spans 13 residues. Unmatched junction bases numbered 4, after V lost 6 bases and J lost 5 bases. Germline lookup yields CDR1 SQVTM and CDR2 ANQGSEA. The CDR3 sequence is CSVILAGDNEQFF. The DNA for the CDR3 is TGCAGCGTGATCCTAGCGGGAGACAATGAGCAGTTCTTC.

The CDR3 DNA is TGTGCCAGCAGCCCATCCGGGACTAGCGGGTCTTACAATGAGCAGTTCTTC. Protein: CASSPSGTSGSYNEQFF. The chain joins TRBV7-9 to TRBJ2-1; 12 bases are a match to TRBD2. The trim removed 5 bases at V and 4 bases at J, leaving 9 bases unmatched. CDR1 SEHNR and CDR2 FQNEAQ come from the germline V gene (reference sequence). The CDR3 consists of 17 residues.

The V gene is TRBV27, the J gene TRBJ2-1; the match to TRBD2 covers 10 bases. The CDR3 has 15 amino acids. The germline V gene has CDR1 MNHEY and CDR2 SMNVEV (reference sequence). V dropped 2 bases and J dropped 8; count of bases not matched to a gene: 6. The CDR3 loop is CASSLLAGDSDEQFF. The DNA for the CDR3 is TGTGCCAGCAGTTTACTAGCGGGAGATTCCGATGAGCAGTTCTTC.

Remarks on this clone: At the DNA level, this CDR3 is encoded by other sequences in the same sample as well. The chain links TRBV6-1 to TRBJ2-7; 13 positions match TRBD2. The germline V gene has CDR1 MNHNS and CDR2 SASEGT. This CDR3 region has 15 residues. The V and J ends lost 1 base and 3 bases, in that order; junction bases with no gene match: 0. The CDR3 DNA sequence: TGTGCCAGCAGTGAAGGGACTAGCGGGAGCTACGAGCAGTACTTC. It translates to CASSEGTSGSYEQYF.

V is TRBV5-8 and J is TRBJ1-2; 10 bases fit TRBD1. The CDR3 spans 15 residues. The ends lost 4 bases at V and 4 bases at J; junction bases unmatched: 7. Germline CDR1 SGHTS, CDR2 YDEGEE. The CDR3 bases are TGTGCCAGCAGCACAGGGACAGGGGTCCTCTATGGCTACACCTTC. It translates to CASSTGTGVLYGYTF.

This clone is a singleton in its sample. The J gene is TRBJ2-7, the V gene TRBV4-1; D is perhaps TRBD2 (5 bases). Germline lookup yields CDR1 MGHRA and CDR2 YSYEKL. V lost 1 base, J lost 3 bases, and 13 bases lay in between. The CDR3 is 15 amino acids. The CDR3 DNA sequence: TGCGCCAGCAGCCAAGGCCCCGGACTTGGCTACGAGCAGTACTTC. Protein product: CASSQGPGLGYEQYF.

The rearrangement joins TRBV5-1 to TRBJ2-1, with 9 bases that match TRBD1. The J segment lost 2 bases and the V segment lost 4 bases, leaving 4 bases of the junction unmatched. The germline CDR1 and CDR2 sequences are SGHRS and YFSETQ. This CDR3 comprises 15 residues. The CDR3 sequence: CASSLWDRAYNEQFF. The CDR3 bases are TGCGCCAGCAGCCTTTGGGACAGGGCCTACAATGAGCAGTTCTTC. The full variable domain, rest sourced from reference TRBV5-1 and TRBJ2-1, is KAGVTQTPRYLIKTRGQQVTLSCSPISGHRSVSWYQQTPGQGLQFLFEYFSETQRNKGNFPGRFSGRQFSNSRSEMNVSTLELGDSALYLCASSLWDRAYNEQFFGPGTRLTVL.

In this sample, this clone turned up a few times. This chain connects TRBV6-1 to TRBJ1-6; the D is unclear. V shed 4 bases and J shed 5 bases, with 15 bases lying between them. Looked up from germline, CDR1 is MNHNS and CDR2 is SASEGT. The length of the CDR3 is 16 residues. The CDR3 nucleotides read TGTGCCAGCAGTGCTTGGGCGGGTCCCGATAATTCACCCCTCCACTTT. The encoded protein is CASSAWAGPDNSPLHF.

This clone was detected only once. V and J are TRBV6-5 and TRBJ2-1; D possibly corresponds to TRBD2 (6 bases). The ends were cut back, 0 bases at V and 6 bases at J, with 9 bases in the middle. Germline V gives CDR1 MNHEY, CDR2 SVGAGI. The CDR3 has 14 residues. CDR3 residues: CASSYSSSGNEQFF. Written as DNA, the CDR3 is TGTGCCAGCAGTTACTCTAGTAGCGGCAATGAGCAGTTCTTC.